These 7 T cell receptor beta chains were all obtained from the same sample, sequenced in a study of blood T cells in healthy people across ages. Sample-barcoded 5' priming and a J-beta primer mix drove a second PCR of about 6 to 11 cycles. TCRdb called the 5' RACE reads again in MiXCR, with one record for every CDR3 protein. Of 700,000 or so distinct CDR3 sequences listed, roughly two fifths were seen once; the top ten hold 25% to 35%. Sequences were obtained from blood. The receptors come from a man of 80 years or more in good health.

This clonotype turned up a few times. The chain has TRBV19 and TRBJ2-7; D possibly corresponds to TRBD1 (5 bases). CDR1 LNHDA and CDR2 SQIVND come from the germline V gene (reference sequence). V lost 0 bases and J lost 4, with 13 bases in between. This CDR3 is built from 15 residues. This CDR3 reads CASSIDLGEPYEQYF. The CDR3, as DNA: TGTGCCAGTAGTATAGATCTAGGGGAACCTTACGAGCAGTACTTC.

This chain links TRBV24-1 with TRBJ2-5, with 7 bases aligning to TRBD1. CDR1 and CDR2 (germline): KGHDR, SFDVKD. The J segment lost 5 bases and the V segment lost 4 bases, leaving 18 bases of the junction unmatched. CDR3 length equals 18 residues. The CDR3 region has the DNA TGTGCCACCAGTGAGTCAACGCCGAGGGGGCGAGAGCGGGAGACCCAGTACTTC. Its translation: CATSESTPRGRERETQYF.

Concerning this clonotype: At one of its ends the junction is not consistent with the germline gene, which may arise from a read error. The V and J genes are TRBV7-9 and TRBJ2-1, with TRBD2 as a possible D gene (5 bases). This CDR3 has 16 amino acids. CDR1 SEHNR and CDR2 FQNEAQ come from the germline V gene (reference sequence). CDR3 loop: CASSLAMGVGYNGQFF. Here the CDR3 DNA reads TGTGCCAGCAGCCTGGCCATGGGAGTGGGGTACAATGGGCAGTTCTTC.

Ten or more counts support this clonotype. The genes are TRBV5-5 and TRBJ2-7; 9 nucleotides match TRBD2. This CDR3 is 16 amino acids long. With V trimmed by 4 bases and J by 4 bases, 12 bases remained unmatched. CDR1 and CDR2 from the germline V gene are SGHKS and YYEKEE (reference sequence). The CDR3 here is CASSAGPAGGMYEQYF. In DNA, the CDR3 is TGTGCCAGCAGCGCGGGTCCGGCGGGAGGGATGTACGAGCAGTACTTC.

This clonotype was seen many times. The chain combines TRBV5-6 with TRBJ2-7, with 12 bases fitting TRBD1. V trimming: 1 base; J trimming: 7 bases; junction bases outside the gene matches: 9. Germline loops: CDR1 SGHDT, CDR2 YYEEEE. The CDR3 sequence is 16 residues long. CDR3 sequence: CASSLTTGTGGEEQYF. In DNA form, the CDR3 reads TGTGCCAGCAGCTTGACAACCGGGACAGGGGGCGAAGAGCAGTACTTC.

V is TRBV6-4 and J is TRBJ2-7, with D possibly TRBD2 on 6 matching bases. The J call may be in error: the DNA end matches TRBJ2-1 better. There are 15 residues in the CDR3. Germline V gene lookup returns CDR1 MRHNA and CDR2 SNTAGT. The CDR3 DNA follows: TGTGCCAGCAGTGTTGGGCGGAGGGCTCTAGGTGAGCAGTTCTTC. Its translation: CASSVGRRALGEQFF.

The CDR3 DNA is TGTGCCAGCAGCTCACCTCGAGGCAGTTACAATGAGCAGTACTTC. It yields the protein CASSSPRGSYNEQYF. This chain links TRBV7-2 with TRBJ2-7; D is uncertain. There are 15 residues in the CDR3. Germline values: CDR1 SGHTA, CDR2 FQGNSA. Trimming pared 4 bases from V and 7 bases from J, leaving 20 bases between. The full variable domain, with the rest looked up from reference TRBV7-2 and TRBJ2-7, is GAGVSQSPSNKVTEKGKDVELRCDPISGHTALYWYRQSLGQGLEFLIYFQGNSAPDKSGLPSDRFSAERTGGSVSTLTIQRTQQEDSAVYLCASSSPRGSYNEQYFGPGTRLTVT.